The source of this TCR beta chain is a study of T-cell reconstitution after alpha-beta-depleted transplantation in children. This clonotype was detected a few times. The TCRbeta library incorporated unique molecular identifiers. TCRdb analysed the PCR reads with MiXCR anew, one entry per CDR3 protein. The sample contains a few hundred thousand distinct CDR3 sequences, around 13% of which appear only once. This receptor was taken from a human donor who donated a stem cell graft to a child with combined immunodeficiency. The sample here was PBMCs from the stem cell graft donor, taken from the stem cell graft.

The CDR3 here is CASSLSGLGAGELFF. The CDR3 region has the DNA TGTGCCAGCAGTTTATCAGGACTAGGGGCCGGGGAGCTGTTTTTT. The rearrangement links TRBV12-3 or TRBV12-4 to TRBJ2-2; 7 bases agree with TRBD2. The CDR3 has 15 amino acids. Germline trimming cut 2 bases from V and 6 bases from J; bases unmatched to any gene: 6.